The 20 T cell receptor beta chains in this list originate from one sample, sequenced in a study of T cells after yellow fever vaccination. TCRdb recomputed calls from the 5' RACE reads with MiXCR, one row per CDR3 protein. This table holds approximately 330,000 distinct CDR3 sequences, approximately 13% found once. Sequencing used CD4+ T cells sorted from PBMCs, obtained 15 days after the yellow fever booster vaccination. These TCRs come from a man aged 18 to 30 who received the YFV17D yellow fever vaccine.

V gene TRBV4-3 combines with J gene TRBJ2-3; 7 nucleotides align to TRBD1. With 3 bases clipped from V and 6 bases from J, the junction kept 9 bases outside the gene matches. The CDR3 consists of 15 residues. Germline values: CDR1 LGHNA, CDR2 YSLEER. DNA of the CDR3: TGCGCCAGCAGCCAGCCCGGGACAGACACCGATACGCAGTATTTT. Amino acid sequence: CASSQPGTDTDTQYF.

The chain couples TRBV11-2 to TRBJ2-1; TRBD2 is a possible D gene (6 bases). CDR1 is SGHAT, CDR2 FQNNGV, per germline. The CDR3 contains 17 residues. V was shortened by 2 bases and J by 6 bases, with 20 bases between the two germline ends. CDR3 nucleotide sequence: TGTGCCAGCAGCTTAATCGTCGGCGGGGACCTGGGCAATGAGCAGTTCTTC. It encodes CASSLIVGGDLGNEQFF.

This clonotype was observed a few times. This chain connects TRBV6-2 or TRBV6-3 to TRBJ1-1, with 7 bases aligning to TRBD1. CDR1 is MNHEY, CDR2 SVGEGT, per germline. This CDR3 has 16 residues. The trim removed 5 bases at V and 1 base at J, leaving 10 bases unmatched. The CDR3 reads CASSPRTGMENTEAFF. In DNA form, the CDR3 reads TGTGCCAGCAGTCCCAGGACAGGAATGGAGAACACTGAAGCTTTCTTT.

This clonotype appeared a few times. CDR3 DNA sequence: TGTGCCAGCAGCGCCAACAGGGTTGATCGCAACACTGAAGCTTTCTTT. Translating it yields CASSANRVDRNTEAFF. The V and J genes are TRBV7-8 and TRBJ1-1; D is possibly TRBD1 (6 bases). The germline gives CDR1 SGHVS, CDR2 FQNEAQ. The germline V and J ends were trimmed by 5 bases and 2 bases, with 18 bases remaining between them. The CDR3 is 16 residues long.

V is TRBV4-3 and J is TRBJ1-3; D is perhaps TRBD1 (5 bases). The CDR3 extends over 15 amino acids. V shed 0 bases and J shed 4 bases, with 10 bases lying between them. Germline assignment: CDR1 LGHNA and CDR2 YSLEER. CDR3 bases: TGCGCCAGCAGCCAAGATGAAGGGGAGGGAAACACCATATATTTT. This encodes CASSQDEGEGNTIYF.

This clonotype has just a few counts. The J gene is TRBJ2-7, the V gene TRBV6-5, with D possibly matching TRBD2 (5 bases). V was trimmed by 0 bases and J by 4 bases, leaving 13 bases between them. Germline V CDR1 and CDR2: MNHEY, SVGAGI. The CDR3 is 15 residues long. In DNA form, the CDR3 reads TGTGCCAGCAGTTACTCGGCCGCCCGGGGTTACGAGCAGTACTTC. Protein sequence: CASSYSAARGYEQYF.

This clonotype was counted a few times. The rearrangement links TRBV7-9 to TRBJ2-7, with D possibly being TRBD2 (6 bases). CDR1 and CDR2 from the germline V gene are SEHNR and FQNEAQ (reference sequence). The CDR3 sequence is 13 residues long. V lost 5 bases to trimming and J lost 2 bases, with 10 bases between them. In nucleotides, the CDR3 is TGTGCCAGCAGCGGGACTTACGCCTACGAGCAGTACGTC. Its translation: CASSGTYAYEQYV.

V and J are TRBV6-6 and TRBJ2-7; the match to TRBD2 covers 9 bases. Germline assignment: CDR1 MNHNY and CDR2 SVGAGI (reference sequence). The CDR3 contains 13 residues. V trimming: 7 bases; J trimming: 6 bases; junction bases outside the gene matches: 7. The CDR3 reads CASMSSGAGEQYF. The CDR3 DNA is TGTGCCAGCATGTCTAGCGGGGCTGGCGAGCAGTACTTC.

This chain uses TRBV7-3 with TRBJ1-2, with TRBD1 matching 11 bases. The CDR3 has 16 amino acids. V dropped 5 bases and J dropped 7; count of bases not matched to a gene: 12. Germline V CDR1 and CDR2: SGHTA, FQGTGA. The CDR3 loop reads CASSRTGGGEVSGYTF. The CDR3 nucleotides are TGTGCCAGCAGCAGGACAGGGGGCGGGGAAGTGAGTGGCTACACCTTC.

This clonotype turned up a few times. V usage is TRBV2 and J usage is TRBJ1-5; TRBD1 agrees at 10 bases. The V segment lost 6 bases and the J segment 5 bases; nucleotides outside the gene matches: 4. Germline V gene sequence: CDR1 SNHLY, CDR2 FYNNEI. The CDR3 is made up of 14 amino acids. The DNA for the CDR3 is TGTGCCAGCAGCCCGGGACAGGGGCATCAGCCCCAGCATTTT. It is translated as CASSPGQGHQPQHF.

The sample holds a few counts of this clonotype. The V gene is TRBV12-3 or TRBV12-4, the J gene TRBJ2-1; D might be TRBD1 (5 bases). V lost 1 base to trimming and J lost 4 bases, with 11 bases between them. This CDR3 region has 15 residues. The CDR3 nucleotides read TGTGCCAGCAGTTTAGATCACAGGCTATACAATGAGCAGTTCTTC. It is translated as CASSLDHRLYNEQFF.

The chain combines TRBV27 with TRBJ1-3, with D possibly matching TRBD1 (5 bases). V was trimmed by 5 bases and J by 1 base, leaving 18 bases between them. The length of the CDR3 is 17 residues. The germline gives CDR1 MNHEY, CDR2 SMNVEV (reference sequence). The CDR3 bases are TGTGCCAGCAGTCCAGGGACCGAGGACATTTCTGGAAACACCATATATTTT. This encodes CASSPGTEDISGNTIYF.

This chain links TRBV10-3 with TRBJ1-1, with 7 nucleotides matching TRBD1. Germline lookup yields CDR1 ENHRY and CDR2 SYGVKD. V gave up 4 bases and J gave up 7 bases; unmatched junction bases: 3. CDR3 length: 12 amino acids. The CDR3 region is CAISGQGLEAFF. In DNA form, the CDR3 reads TGTGCCATCAGTGGACAGGGCCTTGAAGCTTTCTTT.

This rearrangement joins TRBV3-1 to TRBJ1-2; D possibly corresponds to TRBD1 (6 bases). Germline values: CDR1 LGHDT, CDR2 YNNKEL (reference sequence). The V end was cut by 4 bases, the J end by 8 bases, with 11 bases between. The CDR3 is made up of 12 amino acids. The CDR3 here is CASSPDRTGYTF. The CDR3 DNA is TGTGCCAGCAGCCCTGACAGGACCGGCTACACCTTC.

The chain recombines TRBV6-5 with TRBJ1-2; tentatively, D is TRBD1 (5 bases). The V and J ends lost 11 bases and 2 bases respectively, with 18 bases between them. The CDR3 spans 14 residues. Germline V gene lookup returns CDR1 MNHEY and CDR2 SVGAGI. For the CDR3, the DNA is TGTGCCTCCCTGAGGTTAGAGGGGAACTATGGCTACACCTTC. Translating gives CASLRLEGNYGYTF.

This clonotype was detected a few times. V and J are TRBV12-3 or TRBV12-4 and TRBJ2-2, with 9 nucleotides matching TRBD2. The CDR3 runs to 17 residues. V lost 1 base to trimming and J lost 6 bases; unmatched junction nucleotides: 9. CDR3 loop: CASSLGLAGIEAGELFF. The CDR3 nucleotides are TGTGCCAGCAGTTTAGGCCTAGCGGGGATCGAAGCCGGGGAGCTGTTTTTT.

This clonotype has a handful of counts. The rearrangement links TRBV7-2 to TRBJ2-3, with 7 bases aligning to TRBD2. CDR1 is SGHTA and CDR2 is FQGNSA in the germline V gene. Trimming removed 1 base from V and 2 bases from J; junction bases left unmatched: 3. This CDR3 is 15 amino acids long. The CDR3 DNA sequence: TGTGCCAGCAGCTTAGATAGCGGGCTCACAGATACGCAGTATTTT. Translated: CASSLDSGLTDTQYF. Full variable domain (missing parts from reference TRBV7-2 and TRBJ2-3): GAGVSQSPSNKVTEKGKDVELRCDPISGHTALYWYRQSLGQGLEFLIYFQGNSAPDKSGLPSDRFSAERTGGSVSTLTIQRTQQEDSAVYLCASSLDSGLTDTQYFGPGTRLTVL.

This clonotype was picked up one time. Sequence at one end of the junction differs from germline and may be a read error. V is TRBV2 and J is TRBJ2-1, with 9 bases that match TRBD2. The CDR3 is 15 residues long. CDR1 SNHLY and CDR2 FYNNEI come from the germline V gene. Written as DNA, the CDR3 is TGTGCCAGCCGTGACGAGCGGGGGGTCTACAATGAGCAGTTCTTC. This translates into CASRDERGVYNEQFF.

This clonotype was seen more than once but under ten times. The chain uses TRBV10-3 and TRBJ2-3; a possible D gene is TRBD2 (5 bases). The germline V and J ends were trimmed by 3 bases and 6 bases, with 10 bases remaining between them. Germline V gives CDR1 ENHRY, CDR2 SYGVKD. The CDR3 spans 13 residues. The CDR3 DNA reads TGTGCCATCAGTGAAGAGGGTAGTGATACGCAGTATTTT. Translating gives CAISEEGSDTQYF.

This clonotype was observed a few times. This chain links TRBV7-2 with TRBJ2-2, with no clear D. This CDR3 spans 14 amino acids. The V gene lost 3 bases and the J gene lost 1 base, with 6 bases spanning the gap. Germline V CDR1 and CDR2: SGHTA, FQGNSA. The DNA of the CDR3 is TGTGCCAGCAGCTTTAGAGTGAACACCGGGGAGCTGTTTTTT. Amino acids: CASSFRVNTGELFF.